This T cell receptor beta chain appears in the sequencing data of a study of cytomegalovirus exposure and HLA in healthy donors. The CDR3 runs to 15 residues. Germline CDR1 and CDR2: MNHNS and SASEGT. After removal of 6 bases from V and 1 base from J, the junction contained 5 bases not matched to a gene. This clone was seen a handful of times. Its antigen is not identified. Primers: 60 Vbeta forward and 13 Jbeta reverse. TCRdb's copy holds only in-frame clones and misses some; the assay was immunoSEQ multiplex PCR. The table includes fewer than 200,000 clones, roughly 85% detected once. Whole-study findings and limits: When presence/absence was analysed, sequencing depth was taken to be roughly uniform across donors.

The rearrangement links TRBV6-1 to TRBJ2-1; TRBD2 agrees at 8 bases. Specimen: PBMCs. The receptor's source is a man aged 35 to 55 in good health and CMV-seropositive. The CDR3 loop is CASRRLANSYNEQFF. In DNA, the CDR3 is TGTGCCAGCAGGCGACTAGCGAATTCCTACAATGAGCAGTTCTTC.